These T cell receptor beta chains were read from a single sample in a study of CD8 T cells in Susac syndrome. MiXCR, applied by TCRdb to the immunoSEQ multiplex PCR reads, yields one record per CDR3 protein. This sample has about 430,000 distinct CDR3 sequences, with more than 70% found just once. Sequencing input: CD8+ T cells from PBMCs. The source is a human donor with multiple sclerosis. The CDR3 runs from the conserved cysteine through the conserved F or W. A D gene is named only where the DNA matches it firmly. Where a row states a size, it is once, few, many or the class of an expanded clone; other rows omit it.

cdr3_nt	cdr3_aa	v_call	clone_size	d_call	j_call
TGTGCCAGTAGTATTAACGGTTTCTTCGGTGGCTACACCTTC	CASSINGFFGGYTF	TRBV19	-	-	TRBJ1-2
TGTGCCAGCAGCCCTGTCCAAGGACAGTACAATGAGCAGTTCTTC	CASSPVQGQYNEQFF	TRBV7-9	-	-	TRBJ2-1
TGCGCCAGCAGTCAATCCGGCAGGGGCCTCAATCAGCCCCAGCATTTT	CASSQSGRGLNQPQHF	TRBV23-1	once	-	TRBJ1-5
TGCGCCAGCAGCCAAGAAGGGGACAAGTTGGGCTACACCTTC	CASSQEGDKLGYTF	TRBV4-1	-	-	TRBJ1-2
TGTGCCAGCACTCCCCGGGGACAGCCCGAGGTAGATGGCTACACCTTC	CASTPRGQPEVDGYTF	TRBV2	-	TRBD1	TRBJ1-2
TGCGCCAGCAGTCAGGGGGTCTCCTACGAGCAGTACTTC	CASSQGVSYEQYF	TRBV4-1	-	TRBD1	TRBJ2-7
TGTGCCAGCATTACAGCGAGACCTGTTGCTAACTATGGCTACACCTTC	CASITARPVANYGYTF	TRBV25-1	few	-	TRBJ1-2
TGTGCCTGGACCTCGACAGGATCTAGCACAGATACGCAGTATTTT	CAWTSTGSSTDTQYF	TRBV30	-	-	TRBJ2-3
TGCGCCAGCAGCCAAGTGGAAGGGGGAACTGAAGCTTTCTTT	CASSQVEGGTEAFF	TRBV4-1	-	-	TRBJ1-1
TGTGCCAGCAGCCACCCGGGGGGATCAGGAAAACTGTTTTTT	CASSHPGGSGKLFF	TRBV7-6	-	-	TRBJ1-4
TGCGCCAGCAGCCAAGTCCGTGATTACAATGAGCAGTTCTTC	CASSQVRDYNEQFF	TRBV4-1	once	-	TRBJ2-1
TGTGCCAGCAGCTCATTAGAGACCCTGGAGACCCAGTACTTC	CASSSLETLETQYF	TRBV5-4	-	-	TRBJ2-5
TGCGCCAGCAGCCAACCTTCACAGGAGGAAGCTTTCTTT	CASSQPSQEEAFF	TRBV4-1	-	-	TRBJ1-1
TGTGCCTGGAGTTGGTGGGGAAAGGGGGATACGCAGTATTTT	CAWSWWGKGDTQYF	TRBV30	-	-	TRBJ2-3
TGTGCCTGGAAGGTAGCGGGAGGGCCCCCAGAGACCCAGTACTTC	CAWKVAGGPPETQYF	TRBV30	-	TRBD2	TRBJ2-5
TGCAGCGTTGAATCGGGGGGGGACAGGGACTACGAGCAGTACTTC	CSVESGGDRDYEQYF	TRBV29-1	-	-	TRBJ2-7
TGTGCCAGCAGCGTACCGGGGGGACACGGGGAGTGCGAGCAGTACTTC	CASSVPGGHGECEQYF	TRBV7-6	-	-	TRBJ2-7
TGCAGCGTTGAATTCGAGTCGCGGGGGGGCAATGAGCAGTTCTTC	CSVEFESRGGNEQFF	TRBV29-1	-	TRBD2	TRBJ2-1
TGTGCCAGCAGTTTCGACGGACAGGAGGCCTACGAGCAGTACTTC	CASSFDGQEAYEQYF	TRBV27	-	TRBD1	TRBJ2-7
TGCAGTGCTAGAAGGGACGTCTCTGGAAACACCATATATTTT	CSARRDVSGNTIYF	TRBV20-1	-	-	TRBJ1-3
TGTGCCAGCAGTTACATTGTCGGGGAGCTGTTTTTT	CASSYIVGELFF	TRBV6-2/TRBV6-3	-	-	TRBJ2-2
TGTGCCAGCAGCGATTGGTACACCGGGGAGCTGTTTTTT	CASSDWYTGELFF	TRBV14	-	-	TRBJ2-2
TGTGCCAGCAGCCAAGTTCATCGGGGGTGGCAGCCCCAGCATTTT	CASSQVHRGWQPQHF	TRBV4-2	-	-	TRBJ1-5
TGCGCCAGCAGCCAAGCCGGGACACCCGACGGCTACACCTTC	CASSQAGTPDGYTF	TRBV4-1	-	-	TRBJ1-2
TGCAGCGTTGTCCGGGGGTCCTACAATGAGCAGTTCTTC	CSVVRGSYNEQFF	TRBV29-1	once	-	TRBJ2-1
TGTGCCAGCAGTCAACTCCGGGACGGAGATTCACCCCTCCACTTT	CASSQLRDGDSPLHF	TRBV6-2/TRBV6-3	-	-	TRBJ1-6
TGTGCCAGCAGCTTAGATCAGGGTTCTGAGCAGTTCTTC	CASSLDQGSEQFF	TRBV11-2	-	-	TRBJ2-1
TGTGCCAGCAAAACAGGGGACTCCTACGAGCAGTACTTC	CASKTGDSYEQYF	TRBV25-1	-	TRBD1	TRBJ2-7
TGTGCCAGCAGCGTAGACTCTAGCGGAATCTACGAGCAGTACTTC	CASSVDSSGIYEQYF	TRBV9	-	TRBD2	TRBJ2-7
TGTGCCAGCAGTGAATGGCAGACTGAAGCTTTCTTT	CASSEWQTEAFF	TRBV2	-	-	TRBJ1-1
TGCAGCGCTAGAGGATTAGCGGCAACCTACGAGCAGTACTTC	CSARGLAATYEQYF	TRBV20-1	-	-	TRBJ2-7
TGTGCCAGCAGCTTGGGAGGGCCAGGGAGCACTGAAGCTTTCTTT	CASSLGGPGSTEAFF	TRBV5-4	-	-	TRBJ1-1
TGTGCCAGCAGTGAAGCTGATGCGGACATTCAGTACTTC	CASSEADADIQYF	TRBV2	once	-	TRBJ2-4
TGTGCCAGCATTCTCGACGGATCTGAAGCTTTCTTT	CASILDGSEAFF	TRBV25-1	-	-	TRBJ1-1
TGCGCCAGCAGCTTTGAGGGGGACAGAGCGAACACCGGGGAGCTGTTTTTT	CASSFEGDRANTGELFF	TRBV5-1	-	TRBD1	TRBJ2-2
TGCGCCAGCAGCCAAGATGGCGGGGATGGGAATGAGCAGTTCTTC	CASSQDGGDGNEQFF	TRBV4-1	-	-	TRBJ2-1
TGTGCCAGTAGTATCCCAGGGATCGACAATCAGCCCCAGCATTTT	CASSIPGIDNQPQHF	TRBV19	few	-	TRBJ1-5
TGTGCCAGCAGTGAAGCATCCGGGATCCTCTGGGTCTTC	CASSEASGILWVF	TRBV2	-	-	TRBJ2-1
TGTGCCTGGAGTGTAGATCAGTGGAACCCATACAATGAGCAGTTCTTC	CAWSVDQWNPYNEQFF	TRBV30	-	-	TRBJ2-1
TGTGCCAGCAGTGCTCAAGGGGAGTACGAGCAGTACTTC	CASSAQGEYEQYF	TRBV6-2/TRBV6-3	-	-	TRBJ2-7
TGTGCCAGCAGCGCAAACAGGGGGCTCAATGAGCAGTTCTTC	CASSANRGLNEQFF	TRBV9	once	TRBD1	TRBJ2-1
TGTGCCAGCACGACTGGCTATGGCTACACCTTC	CASTTGYGYTF	TRBV9	-	-	TRBJ1-2
TGTGCCAGTAGTATTCTCCCCCATAGCGGGAGTTGGTATTTAGATGAGCAGTTCTTC	CASSILPHSGSWYLDEQFF	TRBV19	-	TRBD2	TRBJ2-1